Listed below are T cell receptor beta chains from one sample, sequenced in a study of CD8+CD57+ T cells in acquired aplastic anemia. TCRdb re-analysed the reads in MiXCR, keeping a single row per CDR3 protein. The data show 250,000 to 350,000 distinct CDR3 sequences, 45% to 70% seen once. Sequencing was done on a sample of sorted CD4+, CD8+, or CD8+CD57+ T cells (not recorded which) from PBMCs. The receptors were sampled from a human donor with severe aplastic anemia or a healthy control (not recorded which). Each CDR3 is given with its conserved first and last residue. The D gene is left open where the match is weak. The size entry is marked missing in some rows and otherwise reads once, few, many or a size class.

clone size: .
V gene: TRBV7-9
J gene: TRBJ1-2
D gene: TRBD1
CDR3 DNA: TGTGCCAGCAGCCCGGGGGGGACAGAGGGAAACTATGGCTACACCTTC
CDR3 protein: CASSPGGTEGNYGYTF

clone size: many
V gene: TRBV5-8
J gene: TRBJ2-3
D gene: .
CDR3 DNA: TGTGCCAGCTCGCTAGACCTTACAGATACGCAGTATTTT
CDR3 protein: CASSLDLTDTQYF

clone size: many
V gene: TRBV6-4
J gene: TRBJ1-6
D gene: .
CDR3 DNA: TGTGCCAGCAGTGACTCCCCTATTGGGGGCTCCTATAATTCACCCCTCCACTTT
CDR3 protein: CASSDSPIGGSYNSPLHF

clone size: many
V gene: TRBV15
J gene: TRBJ1-2
D gene: .
CDR3 DNA: TGTGCCACCAGCAGAGGGCAGGATGGCTACACCTTC
CDR3 protein: CATSRGQDGYTF

clone size: .
V gene: TRBV7-2
J gene: TRBJ2-5
D gene: .
CDR3 DNA: TGTGCCAGCAGCTTCAATACCCTAGGACCCTACTCCCAAGAGACCCAGTACTTC
CDR3 protein: CASSFNTLGPYSQETQYF

clone size: few
V gene: TRBV10-3
J gene: TRBJ1-1
D gene: TRBD1
CDR3 DNA: TGTGCCATCAGTGAGACCGGGACAGGTCTATATGGCACTGAAGCTTTCTTT
CDR3 protein: CAISETGTGLYGTEAFF

clone size: .
V gene: TRBV2
J gene: TRBJ2-3
D gene: .
CDR3 DNA: TGTGCCAGCAAATTAAACGGCCCCACAGATACGCAGTATTTT
CDR3 protein: CASKLNGPTDTQYF

clone size: .
V gene: TRBV19
J gene: TRBJ1-1
D gene: .
CDR3 DNA: TGTGCCAGTAATCGCAGGGGCGCGGGTTGGACTGAAGCTTTCTTT
CDR3 protein: CASNRRGAGWTEAFF

clone size: .
V gene: TRBV10-3
J gene: TRBJ1-1
D gene: TRBD1
CDR3 DNA: TGTGCCACCGAGCCTACAGGGGCGAACACCGAAGCTTTCTTT
CDR3 protein: CATEPTGANTEAFF

clone size: many
V gene: TRBV19
J gene: TRBJ2-3
D gene: TRBD2
CDR3 DNA: TGTGCCAGTAAGTTTGCGGGGGACACAGATACGCAGTATTTT
CDR3 protein: CASKFAGDTDTQYF